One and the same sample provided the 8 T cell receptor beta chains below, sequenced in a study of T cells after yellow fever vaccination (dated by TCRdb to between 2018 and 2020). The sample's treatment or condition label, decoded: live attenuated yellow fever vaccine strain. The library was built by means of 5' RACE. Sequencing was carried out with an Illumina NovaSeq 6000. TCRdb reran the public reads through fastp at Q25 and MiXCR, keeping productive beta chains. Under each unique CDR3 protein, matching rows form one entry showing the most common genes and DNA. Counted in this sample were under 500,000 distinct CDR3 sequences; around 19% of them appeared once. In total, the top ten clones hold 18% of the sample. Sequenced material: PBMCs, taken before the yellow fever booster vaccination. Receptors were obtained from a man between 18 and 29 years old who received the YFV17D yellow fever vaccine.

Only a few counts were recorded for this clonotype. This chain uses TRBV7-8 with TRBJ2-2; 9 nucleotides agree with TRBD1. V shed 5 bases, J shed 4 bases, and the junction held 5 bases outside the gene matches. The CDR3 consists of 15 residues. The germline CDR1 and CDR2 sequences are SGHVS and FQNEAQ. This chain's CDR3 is CASSLRDRATGELFF. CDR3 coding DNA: TGTGCCAGCAGCCTCCGGGACAGGGCCACCGGGGAGCTGTTTTTT.

The CDR3 reads CASGSGGTKTQYF. CDR3 bases: TGTGCCAGCGGTAGCGGGGGGACGAAGACCCAGTACTTC. The V gene is TRBV2, the J gene TRBJ2-5; the match to TRBD2 covers 10 bases. The ends lost 8 bases at V and 6 bases at J; junction bases unmatched: 6. Germline CDR1 and CDR2: SNHLY and FYNNEI. This CDR3 region has 13 residues.

The CDR3 loop reads CASSYSIFSGYNSPLHF. As DNA, the CDR3 is TGTGCCAGCAGTTACTCGATCTTTTCCGGCTATAATTCACCCCTCCACTTT. The V gene is TRBV6-5, the J gene TRBJ1-6, with D hard to call. Trimming stripped 0 bases from V and 3 bases from J, with 12 bases between. The CDR3 contains 17 residues. Germline V gives CDR1 MNHEY, CDR2 SVGAGI.

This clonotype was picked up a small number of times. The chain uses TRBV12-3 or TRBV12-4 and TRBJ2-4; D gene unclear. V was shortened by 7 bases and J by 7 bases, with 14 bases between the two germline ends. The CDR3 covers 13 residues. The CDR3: CASTSRSRNIQYF. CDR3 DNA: TGTGCCAGCACCAGTCGGAGTAGGAACATTCAGTACTTC.

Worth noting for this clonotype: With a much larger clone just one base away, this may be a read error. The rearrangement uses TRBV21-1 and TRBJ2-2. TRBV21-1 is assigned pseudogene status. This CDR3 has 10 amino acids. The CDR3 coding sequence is TGTGCCAGCAGCACCGGGGAGCTGTTTTTT. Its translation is CASSTGELFF.

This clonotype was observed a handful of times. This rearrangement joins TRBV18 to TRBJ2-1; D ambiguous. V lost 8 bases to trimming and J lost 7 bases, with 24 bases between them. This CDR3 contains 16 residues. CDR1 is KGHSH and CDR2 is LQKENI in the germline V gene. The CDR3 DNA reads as TGTGCCAGCACTCAATACGTACGGTCTCAAGTGAATGAGCAGTTCTTC. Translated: CASTQYVRSQVNEQFF.

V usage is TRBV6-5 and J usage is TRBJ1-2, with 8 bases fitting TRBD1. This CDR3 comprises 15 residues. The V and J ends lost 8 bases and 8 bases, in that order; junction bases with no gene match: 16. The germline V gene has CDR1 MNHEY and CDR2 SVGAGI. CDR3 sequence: CASRKPGTGGRGYTF. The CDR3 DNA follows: TGTGCCAGCCGTAAACCGGGAACAGGGGGGAGAGGCTACACCTTC.

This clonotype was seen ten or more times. This CDR3 reads CSVRTPETGGTEAFF. The CDR3, as DNA: TGCAGCGTGCGAACCCCGGAGACAGGGGGCACTGAAGCTTTCTTT. V usage is TRBV29-1 and J usage is TRBJ1-1; 9 nucleotides match TRBD1. This CDR3 comprises 15 residues. The trim removed 6 bases at V and 4 bases at J, leaving 12 bases unmatched. CDR1 is SQVTM, CDR2 ANQGSEA, per germline.